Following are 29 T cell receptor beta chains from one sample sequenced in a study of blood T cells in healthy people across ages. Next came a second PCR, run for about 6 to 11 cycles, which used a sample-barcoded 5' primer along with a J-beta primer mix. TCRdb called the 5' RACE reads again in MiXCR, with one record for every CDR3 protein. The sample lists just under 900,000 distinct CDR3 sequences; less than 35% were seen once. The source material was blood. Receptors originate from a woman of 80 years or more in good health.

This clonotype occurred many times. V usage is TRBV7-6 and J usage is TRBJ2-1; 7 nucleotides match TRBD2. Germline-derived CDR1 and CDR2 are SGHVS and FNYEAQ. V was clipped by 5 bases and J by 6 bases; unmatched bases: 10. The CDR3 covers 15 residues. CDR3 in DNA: TGTGCCAGCAGCGGGGGGGAATCCCGAGCCAATGAGCAGTTCTTC. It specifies CASSGGESRANEQFF.

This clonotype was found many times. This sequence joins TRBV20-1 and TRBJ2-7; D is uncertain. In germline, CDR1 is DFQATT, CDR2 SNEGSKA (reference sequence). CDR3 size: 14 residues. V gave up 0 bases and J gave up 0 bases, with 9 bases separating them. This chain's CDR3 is CSAREGWGSYEQYF. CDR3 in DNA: TGCAGTGCTAGAGAGGGCTGGGGCTCCTACGAGCAGTACTTC.

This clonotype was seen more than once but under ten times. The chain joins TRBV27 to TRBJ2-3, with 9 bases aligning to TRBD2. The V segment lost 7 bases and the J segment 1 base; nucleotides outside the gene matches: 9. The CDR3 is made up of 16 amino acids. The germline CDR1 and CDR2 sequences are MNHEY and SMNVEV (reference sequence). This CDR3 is CASNPWASGGTDTQYF. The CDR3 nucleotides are TGTGCCAGCAACCCATGGGCTAGCGGGGGCACAGATACGCAGTATTTT.

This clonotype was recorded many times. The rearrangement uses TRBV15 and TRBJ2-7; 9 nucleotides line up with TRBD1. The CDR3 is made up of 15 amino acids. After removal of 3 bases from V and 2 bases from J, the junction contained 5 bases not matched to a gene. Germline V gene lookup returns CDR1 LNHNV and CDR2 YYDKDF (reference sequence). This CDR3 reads CATSRGQGLTYEQYF. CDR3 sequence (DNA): TGTGCCACCAGCAGGGGACAGGGCCTGACCTACGAGCAGTACTTC.

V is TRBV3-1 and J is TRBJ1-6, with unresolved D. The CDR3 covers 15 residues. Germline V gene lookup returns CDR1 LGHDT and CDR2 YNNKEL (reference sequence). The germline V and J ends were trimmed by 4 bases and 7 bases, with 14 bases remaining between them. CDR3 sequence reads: CASSPTGVVNSPLHF. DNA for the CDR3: TGTGCCAGCAGCCCAACGGGAGTGGTCAATTCACCCCTCCACTTT.

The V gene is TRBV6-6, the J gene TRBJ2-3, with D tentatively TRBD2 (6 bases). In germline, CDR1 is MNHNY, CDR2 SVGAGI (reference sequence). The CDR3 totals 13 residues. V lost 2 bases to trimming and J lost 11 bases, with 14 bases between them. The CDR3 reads CASSYGSPGEQYF. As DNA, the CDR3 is TGTGCCAGCAGTTACGGATCCCCGGGGGAGCAGTATTTT.

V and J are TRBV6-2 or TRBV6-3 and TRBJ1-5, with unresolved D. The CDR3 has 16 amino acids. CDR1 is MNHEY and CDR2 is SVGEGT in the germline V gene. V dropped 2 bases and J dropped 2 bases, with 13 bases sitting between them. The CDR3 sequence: CASSYGVTRGNQPQHF. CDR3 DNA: TGTGCCAGCAGTTACGGGGTTACGAGAGGCAATCAGCCCCAGCATTTT.

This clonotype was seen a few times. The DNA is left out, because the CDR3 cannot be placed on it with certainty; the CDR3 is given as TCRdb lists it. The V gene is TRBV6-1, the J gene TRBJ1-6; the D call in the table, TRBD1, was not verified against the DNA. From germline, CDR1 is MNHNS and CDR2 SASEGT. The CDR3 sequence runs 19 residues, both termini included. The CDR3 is CAQRRDRGYWCSYNSPLHF.

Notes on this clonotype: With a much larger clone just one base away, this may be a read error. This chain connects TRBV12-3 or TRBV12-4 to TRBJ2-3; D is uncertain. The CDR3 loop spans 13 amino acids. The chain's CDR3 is CASSLWRGDAQYF. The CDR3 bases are TGTGCCAGCAGTTTATGGAGAGGAGATGCGCAGTATTTT.

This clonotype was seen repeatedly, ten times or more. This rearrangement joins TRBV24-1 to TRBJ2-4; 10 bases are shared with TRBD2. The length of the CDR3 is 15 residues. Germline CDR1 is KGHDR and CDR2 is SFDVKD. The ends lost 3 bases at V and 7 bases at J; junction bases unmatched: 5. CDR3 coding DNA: TGTGCCACCAGTGATCGACTAGCGGGTGGGAACATTCAGTACTTC. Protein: CATSDRLAGGNIQYF.

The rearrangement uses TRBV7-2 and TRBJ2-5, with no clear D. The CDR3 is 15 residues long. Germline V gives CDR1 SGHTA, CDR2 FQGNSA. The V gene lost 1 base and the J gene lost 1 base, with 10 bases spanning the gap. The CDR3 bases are TGTGCCAGCAGCTTAGATGGACGGTCCCAAGAGACCCAGTACTTC. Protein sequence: CASSLDGRSQETQYF.

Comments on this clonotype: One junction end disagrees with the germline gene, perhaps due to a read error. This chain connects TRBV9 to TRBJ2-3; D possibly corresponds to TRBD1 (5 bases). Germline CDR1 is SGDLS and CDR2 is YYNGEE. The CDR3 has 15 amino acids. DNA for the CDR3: TGTGCCAGCAGCGTCATGTCCTTGGGCACAGGTACGCAGTATTTT. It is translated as CASSVMSLGTGTQYF.

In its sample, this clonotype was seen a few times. CDR3 region: CRAGSLLNTEAFF. The CDR3, as DNA: TGCAGAGCAGGAAGCCTATTGAACACTGAAGCTTTCTTT. The chain couples TRBV20-1 to TRBJ1-1; no clear D gene. The CDR3 contains 13 residues. Germline CDR1 is DFQATT and CDR2 is SNEGSKA (reference sequence).

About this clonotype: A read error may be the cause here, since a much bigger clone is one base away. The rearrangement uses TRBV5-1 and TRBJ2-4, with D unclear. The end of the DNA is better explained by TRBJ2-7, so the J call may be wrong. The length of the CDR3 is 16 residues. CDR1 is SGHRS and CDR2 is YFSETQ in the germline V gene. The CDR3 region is CASSLVGQLLIYEQYF. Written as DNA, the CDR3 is TGCGCCAGCAGCTTGGTAGGTCAGTTATTGATCTACGAGCAGTACTTC.

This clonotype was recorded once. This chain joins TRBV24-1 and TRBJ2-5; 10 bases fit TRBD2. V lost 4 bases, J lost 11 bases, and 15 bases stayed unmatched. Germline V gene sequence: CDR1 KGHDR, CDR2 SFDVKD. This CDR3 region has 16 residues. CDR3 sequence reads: CATSDALAGVTNEQYF. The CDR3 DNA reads TGTGCCACCAGTGACGCGCTAGCGGGGGTGACCAATGAGCAGTACTTC.

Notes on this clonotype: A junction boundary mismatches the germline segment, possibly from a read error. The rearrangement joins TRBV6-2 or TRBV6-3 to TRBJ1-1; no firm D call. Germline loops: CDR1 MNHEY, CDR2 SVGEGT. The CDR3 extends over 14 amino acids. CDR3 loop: CVSSYSGGRTEAFF. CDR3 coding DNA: TGTGTCAGCAGTTACTCGGGAGGGAGAACTGAAGCTTTCTTT.

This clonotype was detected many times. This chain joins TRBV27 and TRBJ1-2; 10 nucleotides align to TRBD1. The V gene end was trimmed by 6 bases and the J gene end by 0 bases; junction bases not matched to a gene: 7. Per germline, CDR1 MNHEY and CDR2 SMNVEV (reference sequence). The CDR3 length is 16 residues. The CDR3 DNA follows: TGTGCCAGCAGAAAGACAGGGGGCTCGGCTAACTATGGCTACACCTTC. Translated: CASRKTGGSANYGYTF.

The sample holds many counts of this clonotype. The chain's CDR3 is CASSQESSGGDNEQFF. Written as DNA, the CDR3 is TGCGCCAGCAGCCAAGAGTCAAGCGGGGGAGACAATGAGCAGTTCTTC. The chain employs TRBV4-3 and TRBJ2-1; TRBD2 agrees at 8 bases. After removal of 0 bases from V and 5 bases from J, the junction contained 6 bases not matched to a gene. Per germline, CDR1 LGHNA and CDR2 YSLEER. The CDR3 is made up of 16 amino acids.

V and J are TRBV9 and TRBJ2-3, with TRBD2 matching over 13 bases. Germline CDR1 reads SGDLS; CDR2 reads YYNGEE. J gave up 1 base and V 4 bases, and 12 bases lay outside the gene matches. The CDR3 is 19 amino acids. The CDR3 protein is CASSPRTSGGRGRTDTQYF. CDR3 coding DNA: TGTGCCAGCAGCCCCAGGACTAGCGGGGGACGCGGTCGCACAGATACGCAGTATTTT.

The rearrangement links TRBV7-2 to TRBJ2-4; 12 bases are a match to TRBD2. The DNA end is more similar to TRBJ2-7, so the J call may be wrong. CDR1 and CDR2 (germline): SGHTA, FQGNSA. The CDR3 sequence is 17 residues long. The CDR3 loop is CASSNYLTSGSPYEQYF. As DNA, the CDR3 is TGTGCCAGCAGCAATTACTTGACTAGCGGGAGTCCCTACGAGCAGTACTTC.

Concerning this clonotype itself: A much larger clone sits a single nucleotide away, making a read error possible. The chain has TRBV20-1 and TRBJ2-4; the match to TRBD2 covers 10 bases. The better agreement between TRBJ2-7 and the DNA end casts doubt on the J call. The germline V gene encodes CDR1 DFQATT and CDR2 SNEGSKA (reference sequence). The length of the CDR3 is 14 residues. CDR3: CSARTGLARGEQYF. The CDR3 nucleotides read TGCAGTGCTAGAACGGGACTAGCGCGCGGCGAGCAGTACTTC.

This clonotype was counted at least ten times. The CDR3 here is CASSQSSGGVGSTDTQYF. In nucleotides, the CDR3 is TGTGCCAGCAGCCAATCTAGCGGGGGGGTGGGAAGCACAGATACGCAGTATTTT. The V call is TRBV7-6, the J call TRBJ2-3, with 12 positions matching TRBD2. There are 18 residues in the CDR3. CDR1 and CDR2 from the germline V gene are SGHVS and FNYEAQ. V gave up 5 bases and J gave up 0 bases; unmatched junction bases: 9. Combining the CDR3 with reference TRBV7-6 and TRBJ2-3 gives the whole variable domain GAGVSQSPRYKVTKRGQDVALRCDPISGHVSLYWYRQALGQGPEFLTYFNYEAQQDKSGLPNDRFSAERPEGSISTLTIQRTEQRDSAMYRCASSQSSGGVGSTDTQYFGPGTRLTVL.

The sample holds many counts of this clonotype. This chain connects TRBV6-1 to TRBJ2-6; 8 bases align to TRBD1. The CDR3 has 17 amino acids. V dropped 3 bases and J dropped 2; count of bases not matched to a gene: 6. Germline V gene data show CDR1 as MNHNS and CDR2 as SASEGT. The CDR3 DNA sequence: TGTGCCAGCAGTGAGGACAGGGTAGTCCCTGGGGCCAACGTCCTGACTTTC. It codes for CASSEDRVVPGANVLTF.

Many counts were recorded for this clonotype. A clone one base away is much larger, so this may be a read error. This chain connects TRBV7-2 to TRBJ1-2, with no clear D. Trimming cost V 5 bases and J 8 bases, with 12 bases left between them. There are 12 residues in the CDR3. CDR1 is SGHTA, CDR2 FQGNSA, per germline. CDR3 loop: CASSPTRRGYTF. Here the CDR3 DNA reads TGTGCCAGCAGCCCTACTCGTCGGGGCTACACCTTC.

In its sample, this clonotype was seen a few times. CDR3 sequence (DNA): TGCGCCAGCAGCCTCGGGACAGGGTCCTTCACCGGGGAGCTGTTTTTT. It codes for CASSLGTGSFTGELFF. The gene calls are TRBV4-3 and TRBJ2-2, with TRBD1 matching 9 bases. Germline assignment: CDR1 LGHNA and CDR2 YSLEER. The CDR3 consists of 16 residues. V trimming: 4 bases; J trimming: 4 bases; junction bases outside the gene matches: 7.

CDR3 bases: TGTGCCAGTAGTACCCTGGAGACCTCTGGGGCCAACGTCCTGACTTTC. This sequence encodes CASSTLETSGANVLTF. The chain employs TRBV19 and TRBJ2-6, with D unclear. The V end lost 4 bases, the J end lost 0 bases, and 10 bases lay between the germline ends. The CDR3 has 16 residues. From germline, CDR1 is LNHDA and CDR2 SQIVND (reference sequence).

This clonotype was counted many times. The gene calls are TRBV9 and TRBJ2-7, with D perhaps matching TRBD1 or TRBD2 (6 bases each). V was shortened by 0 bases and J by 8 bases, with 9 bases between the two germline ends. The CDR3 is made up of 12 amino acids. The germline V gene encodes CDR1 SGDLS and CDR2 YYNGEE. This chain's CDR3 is CASSVDGGQQYF. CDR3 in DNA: TGTGCCAGCAGCGTAGATGGGGGGCAGCAGTACTTC. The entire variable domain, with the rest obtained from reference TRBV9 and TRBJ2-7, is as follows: DSGVTQTPKHLITATGQRVTLRCSPRSGDLSVYWYQQSLDQGLQFLIQYYNGEERAKGNILERFSAQQFPDLHSELNLSSLELGDSALYFCASSVDGGQQYFGPGTRLTVT.

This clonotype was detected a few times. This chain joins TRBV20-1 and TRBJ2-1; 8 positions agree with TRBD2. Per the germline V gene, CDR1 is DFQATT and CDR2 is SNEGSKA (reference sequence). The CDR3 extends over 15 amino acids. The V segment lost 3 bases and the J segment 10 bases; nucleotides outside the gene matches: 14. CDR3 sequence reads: CSASISTAGAYEQFF. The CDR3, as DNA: TGCAGTGCTAGTATATCCACAGCGGGGGCCTACGAGCAGTTCTTC.

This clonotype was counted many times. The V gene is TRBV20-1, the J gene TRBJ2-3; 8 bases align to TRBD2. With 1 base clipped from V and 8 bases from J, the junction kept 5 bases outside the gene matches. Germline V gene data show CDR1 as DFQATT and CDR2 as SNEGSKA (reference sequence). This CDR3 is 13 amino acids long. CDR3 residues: CSARAGGPGTQYF. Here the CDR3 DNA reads TGCAGTGCTAGAGCGGGGGGGCCCGGTACGCAGTATTTT.